The present T cell receptor (beta chain) was sequenced within a study of shared clonotypes between healthy human individuals. For sorted subsets, approximately 180 ng DNA per replicate equaled around 28,000 T cell genomes. Some clones are missing from TCRdb's copy, which holds only in-frame ones; the method was immunoSEQ multiplex PCR. This table has about 330,000 clones, approximately 79% appearing once. Those who donated, Caucasian adults without exception, all lived in Nashville, Tennessee. This clone has just a few counts. Germline CDR1 reads SGHRS; CDR2 reads YFSETQ. The CDR3 covers 16 residues. V was pared by 0 bases and J by 0 bases, with 12 bases between.

The specimen sequenced was memory CD4+ T cells sorted from blood. The sample's subset: CD45RA-negative fraction. The rearrangement joins TRBV5-1 to TRBJ1-2; unclear D gene. The TCR comes from a man aged 30 to 45 in good health. The CDR3 protein is CASSLGGGSANYGYTF. DNA for the CDR3: TGCGCCAGCAGCTTGGGCGGCGGCAGCGCTAACTATGGCTACACCTTC.